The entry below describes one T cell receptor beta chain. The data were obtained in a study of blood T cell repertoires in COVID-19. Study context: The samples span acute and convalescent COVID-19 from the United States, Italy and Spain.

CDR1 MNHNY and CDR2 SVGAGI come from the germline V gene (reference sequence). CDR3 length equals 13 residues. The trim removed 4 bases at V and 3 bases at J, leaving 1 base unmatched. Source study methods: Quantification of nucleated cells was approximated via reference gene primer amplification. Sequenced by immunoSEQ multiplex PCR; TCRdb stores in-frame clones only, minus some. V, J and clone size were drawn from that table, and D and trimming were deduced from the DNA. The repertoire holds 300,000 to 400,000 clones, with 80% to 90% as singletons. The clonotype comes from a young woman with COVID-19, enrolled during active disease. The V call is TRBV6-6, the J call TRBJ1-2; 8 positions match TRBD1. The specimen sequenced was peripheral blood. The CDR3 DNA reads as TGTGCCAGCAGTTTACAGGGGGACTATGGCTACACCTTC. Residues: CASSLQGDYGYTF.